The sequence of this T cell receptor (beta chain) was determined in a study of OX40 agonist ivuxolimab in advanced cancers. Overall study context: Every 2 weeks, ivuxolimab was infused into the patients intravenously at between 0.01 and 10 mg/kg. Antecedent anti-PD-1, anti-PD-L1 or anti-CTLA-4 therapy was permissible, with approximately 44% having received some.

Repertoires were generated with immunoSEQ multiplex PCR, while TCRdb's copy carries only in-frame clones and drops some. The sample carries tens of thousands of clones, 65% to 85% recorded once. The germline V gene encodes CDR1 GTSNPN and CDR2 SVGIG (reference sequence). Trimming stripped 2 bases from V and 6 bases from J, with 15 bases between. The CDR3 covers 14 residues. Study-level points and caveats: Expanded peripheral T cell antigen specificity was not determined.

As regards this clone: Its target is not known.

At baseline, cycle 4 day 1, and cycle 7 day 1, blood was sampled. Sequenced material: CD4+ or CD8+ T cells sorted from blood, taken in a trial of the OX40 agonist ivuxolimab. The V gene is TRBV30, the J gene TRBJ2-3; D possibly corresponds to TRBD2 (6 bases). The sequence was collected from an adult with an advanced solid tumor such as melanoma, head and neck, liver or kidney cancer. The CDR3 spells CAWSLRIAVDTQYF. CDR3 DNA sequence: TGTGCCTGGAGTCTAAGGATAGCGGTTGATACGCAGTATTTT.